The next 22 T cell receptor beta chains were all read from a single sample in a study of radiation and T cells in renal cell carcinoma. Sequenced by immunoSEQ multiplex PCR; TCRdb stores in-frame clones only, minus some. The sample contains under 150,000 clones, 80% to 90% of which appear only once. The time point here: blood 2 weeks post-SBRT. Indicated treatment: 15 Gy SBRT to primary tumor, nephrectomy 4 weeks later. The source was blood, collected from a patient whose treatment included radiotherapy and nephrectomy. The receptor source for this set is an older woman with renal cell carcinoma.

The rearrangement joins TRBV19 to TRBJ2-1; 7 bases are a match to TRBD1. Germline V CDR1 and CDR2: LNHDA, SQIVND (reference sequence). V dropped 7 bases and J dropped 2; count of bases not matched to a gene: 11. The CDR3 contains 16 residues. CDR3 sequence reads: CASTPSRGLTYNEQFF. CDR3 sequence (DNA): TGTGCCAGTACCCCCTCCAGGGGGTTAACCTACAATGAGCAGTTCTTC.

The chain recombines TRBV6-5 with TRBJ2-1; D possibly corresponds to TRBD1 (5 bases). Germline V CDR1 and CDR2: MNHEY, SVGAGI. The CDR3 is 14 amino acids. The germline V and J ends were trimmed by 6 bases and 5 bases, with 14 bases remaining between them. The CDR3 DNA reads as TGTGCCAGCAGACCTCGACAGTCCCACAATGAGCAGTTCTTC. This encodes CASRPRQSHNEQFF.

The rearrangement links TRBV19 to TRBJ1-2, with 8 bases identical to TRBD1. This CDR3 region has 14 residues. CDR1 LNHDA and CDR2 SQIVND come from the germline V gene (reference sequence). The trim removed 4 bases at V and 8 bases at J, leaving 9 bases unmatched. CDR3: CASSNGQGLEGYTF. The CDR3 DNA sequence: TGTGCCAGTAGTAATGGACAGGGACTAGAAGGCTACACCTTC.

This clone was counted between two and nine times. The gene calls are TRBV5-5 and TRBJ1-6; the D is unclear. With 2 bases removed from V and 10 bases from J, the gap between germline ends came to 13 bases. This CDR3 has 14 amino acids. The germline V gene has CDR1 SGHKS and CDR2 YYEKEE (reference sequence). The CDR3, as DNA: TGTGCCAGCAGCTTCCTGGGCCCAGGATCACCCCTCCACTTT. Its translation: CASSFLGPGSPLHF.

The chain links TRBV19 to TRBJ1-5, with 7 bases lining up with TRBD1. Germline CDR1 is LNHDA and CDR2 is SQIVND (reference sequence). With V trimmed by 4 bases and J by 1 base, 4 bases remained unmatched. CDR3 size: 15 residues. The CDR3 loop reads CASSKQGESNQPQHF. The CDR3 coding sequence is TGTGCCAGTAGTAAGCAGGGGGAGAGCAATCAGCCCCAGCATTTT.

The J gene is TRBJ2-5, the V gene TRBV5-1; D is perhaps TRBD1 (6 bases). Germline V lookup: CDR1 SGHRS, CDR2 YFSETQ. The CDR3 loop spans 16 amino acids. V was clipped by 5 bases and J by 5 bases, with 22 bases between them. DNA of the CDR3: TGCGCCAGCAGTCCCGACCCGGACAGCGAACTTGAGACCCAGTACTTC. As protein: CASSPDPDSELETQYF. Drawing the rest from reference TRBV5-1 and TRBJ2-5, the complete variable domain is KAGVTQTPRYLIKTRGQQVTLSCSPISGHRSVSWYQQTPGQGLQFLFEYFSETQRNKGNFPGRFSGRQFSNSRSEMNVSTLELGDSALYLCASSPDPDSELETQYFGPGTRLLVL.

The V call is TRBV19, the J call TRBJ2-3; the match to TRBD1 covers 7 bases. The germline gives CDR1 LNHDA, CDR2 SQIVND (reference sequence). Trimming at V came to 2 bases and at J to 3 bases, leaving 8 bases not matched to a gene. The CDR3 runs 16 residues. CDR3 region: CASSILTGAGTDTQYF. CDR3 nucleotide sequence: TGTGCCAGTAGTATACTAACAGGGGCCGGGACAGATACGCAGTATTTT.

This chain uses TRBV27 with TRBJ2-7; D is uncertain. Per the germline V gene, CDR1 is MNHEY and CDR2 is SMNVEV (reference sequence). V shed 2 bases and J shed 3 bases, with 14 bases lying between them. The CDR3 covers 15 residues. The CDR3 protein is CASSLNPPPVYEQYF. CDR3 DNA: TGTGCCAGCAGTTTAAATCCTCCCCCGGTCTACGAGCAGTACTTC.

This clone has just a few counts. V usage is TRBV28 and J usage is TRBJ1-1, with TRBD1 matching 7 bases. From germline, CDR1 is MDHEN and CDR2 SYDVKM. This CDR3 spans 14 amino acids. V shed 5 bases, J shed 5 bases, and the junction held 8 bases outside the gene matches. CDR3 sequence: CASSPGQTGTEAFF. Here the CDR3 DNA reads TGTGCCAGCAGTCCGGGACAGACGGGGACTGAAGCTTTCTTT. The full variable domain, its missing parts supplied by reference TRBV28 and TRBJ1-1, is DVKVTQSSRYLVKRTGEKVFLECVQDMDHENMFWYRQDPGLGLRLIYFSYDVKMKEKGDIPEGYSVSREKKERFSLILESASTNQTSMYLCASSPGQTGTEAFFGQGTRLTVV.

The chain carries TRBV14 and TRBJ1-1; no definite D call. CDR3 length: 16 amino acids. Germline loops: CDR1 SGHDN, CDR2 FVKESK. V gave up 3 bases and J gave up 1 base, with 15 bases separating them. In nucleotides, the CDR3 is TGTGCCAGCAGCCAGTTGTCAGGATTGTCGAACACTGAAGCTTTCTTT. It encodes CASSQLSGLSNTEAFF.

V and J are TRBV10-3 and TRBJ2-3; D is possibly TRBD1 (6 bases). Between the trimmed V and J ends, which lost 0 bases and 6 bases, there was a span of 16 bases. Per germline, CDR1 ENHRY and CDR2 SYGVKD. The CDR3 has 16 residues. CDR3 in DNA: TGTGCCATCAGTGAGTCGGGGGCCTTAGAGAGCGATACGCAGTATTTT. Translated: CAISESGALESDTQYF.

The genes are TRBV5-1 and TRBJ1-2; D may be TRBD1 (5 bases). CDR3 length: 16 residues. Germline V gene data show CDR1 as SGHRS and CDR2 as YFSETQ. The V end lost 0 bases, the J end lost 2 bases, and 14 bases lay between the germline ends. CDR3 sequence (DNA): TGCGCCAGCAGCTTGGGAGTAACGGGACCGAACTATGGCTACACCTTC. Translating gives CASSLGVTGPNYGYTF.

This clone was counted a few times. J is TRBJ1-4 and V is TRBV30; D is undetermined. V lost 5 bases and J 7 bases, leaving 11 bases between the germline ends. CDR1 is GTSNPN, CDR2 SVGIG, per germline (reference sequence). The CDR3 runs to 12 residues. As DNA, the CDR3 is TGTGCCTGGCGCGAAGTAGGTGAAAAACTGTTTTTT. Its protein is CAWREVGEKLFF. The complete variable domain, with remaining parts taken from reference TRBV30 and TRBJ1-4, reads SQTIHQWPATLVQPVGSPLSLECTVEGTSNPNLYWYRQAAGRGLQLLFYSVGIGQISSEVPQNLSASRPQDRQFILSSKKLLLSDSGFYLCAWREVGEKLFFGSGTQLSVL.

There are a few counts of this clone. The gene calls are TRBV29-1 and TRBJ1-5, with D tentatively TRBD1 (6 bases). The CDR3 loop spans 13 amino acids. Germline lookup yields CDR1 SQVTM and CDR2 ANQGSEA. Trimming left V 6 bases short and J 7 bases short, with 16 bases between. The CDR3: CSVQQGREQPQHF. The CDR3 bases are TGCAGCGTCCAACAGGGTAGGGAACAGCCCCAGCATTTT.

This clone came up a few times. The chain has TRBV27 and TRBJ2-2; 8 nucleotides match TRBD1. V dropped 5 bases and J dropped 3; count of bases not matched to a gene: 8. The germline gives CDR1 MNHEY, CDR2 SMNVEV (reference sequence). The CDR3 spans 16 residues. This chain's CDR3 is CASSLRDRLYTGELFF. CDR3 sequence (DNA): TGTGCCAGCAGTCTCCGGGACAGGCTATACACCGGGGAGCTGTTTTTT.

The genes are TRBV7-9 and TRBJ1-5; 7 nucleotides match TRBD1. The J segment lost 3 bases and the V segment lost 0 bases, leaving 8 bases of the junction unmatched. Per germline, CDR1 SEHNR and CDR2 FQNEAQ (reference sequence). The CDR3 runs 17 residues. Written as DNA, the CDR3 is TGTGCCAGCAGCTTAGCGGTTAAGGGACAGAACAATCAGCCCCAGCATTTT. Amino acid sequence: CASSLAVKGQNNQPQHF.

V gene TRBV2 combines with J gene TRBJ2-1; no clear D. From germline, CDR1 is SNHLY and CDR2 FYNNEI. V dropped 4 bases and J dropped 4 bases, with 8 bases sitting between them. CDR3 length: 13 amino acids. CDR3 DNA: TGTGCCAGCAGTGTCCGTCAGTACAATGAGCAGTTCTTC. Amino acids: CASSVRQYNEQFF.

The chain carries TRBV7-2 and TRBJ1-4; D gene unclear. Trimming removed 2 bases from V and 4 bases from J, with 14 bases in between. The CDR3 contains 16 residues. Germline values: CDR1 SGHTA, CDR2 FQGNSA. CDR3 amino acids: CASSLSPARVNEKLFF. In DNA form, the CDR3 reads TGTGCCAGCAGCTTATCCCCCGCGCGGGTTAATGAAAAACTGTTTTTT.

The CDR3, as DNA: TGTGCCAGCAATACAGGGGGCTTGAGGACTGAAGCTTTCTTT. It codes for CASNTGGLRTEAFF. The chain uses TRBV6-6 and TRBJ1-1, with TRBD1 matching over 9 bases. Germline lookup yields CDR1 MNHNY and CDR2 SVGAGI (reference sequence). The CDR3 covers 14 residues. The J segment lost 5 bases and the V segment lost 7 bases, leaving 8 bases of the junction unmatched.

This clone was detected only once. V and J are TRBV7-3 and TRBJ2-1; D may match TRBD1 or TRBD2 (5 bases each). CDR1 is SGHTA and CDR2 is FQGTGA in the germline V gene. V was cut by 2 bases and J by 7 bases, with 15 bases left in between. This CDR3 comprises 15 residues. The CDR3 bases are TGTGCCAGCAGCTTAGGCAGGGACCCGAGGAATGAGCAGTTCTTC. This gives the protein CASSLGRDPRNEQFF.

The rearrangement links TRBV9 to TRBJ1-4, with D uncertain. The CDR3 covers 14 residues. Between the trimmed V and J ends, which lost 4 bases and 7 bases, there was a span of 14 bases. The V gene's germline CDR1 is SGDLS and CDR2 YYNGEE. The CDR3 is CASSRGGETEKLFF. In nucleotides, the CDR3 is TGTGCCAGCAGCCGAGGTGGGGAAACTGAAAAACTGTTTTTT.

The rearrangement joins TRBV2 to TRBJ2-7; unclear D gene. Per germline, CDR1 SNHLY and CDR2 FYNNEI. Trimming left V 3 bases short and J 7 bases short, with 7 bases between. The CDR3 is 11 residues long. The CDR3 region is CASSEVREQYF. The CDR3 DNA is TGTGCCAGCAGTGAGGTCCGAGAGCAGTACTTC.